A selection of T cell receptor beta chains follows, all from one sample in a study of blood T cell repertoires in COVID-19. Sequenced by immunoSEQ multiplex PCR; TCRdb stores in-frame clones only, minus some. The sample includes about 220,000 clones, 75% to 85% of them seen just once. Sequencing was carried out using peripheral blood. The receptors stem from a woman between 65 and 79 years old with acute or convalescent COVID-19. Both conserved end residues are part of each CDR3. The D gene is left open where the match is weak. Clone size is not always given. Where it is, it says once, few, many or a class for expanded clones.

d_call	v_call	j_call	clone_size	cdr3_nt	cdr3_aa
-	TRBV29-1	TRBJ1-2	-	TGCAGCGTTGGCGTAGGGGACTATGGCTACACCTTC	CSVGVGDYGYTF
-	TRBV7-2	TRBJ1-2	-	TGTGCCAGCAGCTTAGCCCAAAACTATGGCTACACCTTC	CASSLAQNYGYTF
-	TRBV19	TRBJ1-2	-	TGTGCCAGTAGTATTTCGTCCAGGGCAATATTCTATGGCTACACCTTC	CASSISSRAIFYGYTF
-	TRBV6-2/TRBV6-3	TRBJ1-2	-	TGTGCCAGCAGCCTACACCTCAACTATGGCTACACCTTC	CASSLHLNYGYTF
TRBD2	TRBV19	TRBJ2-2	-	TGTGCCAGTAGTACGGGACTAGCGGGGTCGAACACCGGGGAGCTGTTTTTT	CASSTGLAGSNTGELFF
-	TRBV4-1	TRBJ2-5	-	TGCGCCAGCAGCCAAAACGGAGGGTGGAGGGAGACCCAGTACTTC	CASSQNGGWRETQYF
-	TRBV10-1	TRBJ1-1	-	TGCGCCAGTGGTAACCGTCACCTCCGGGACACGAACACTGAAGCTTTCTTT	CASGNRHLRDTNTEAFF
-	TRBV3-1/TRBV3-2	TRBJ1-3	-	TGTGCCAGCAGCCAAGATCCGACTTTTGGAAACACCATATATTTT	CASSQDPTFGNTIYF
-	TRBV7-9	TRBJ2-2	-	TGTGCCAGCAGCCCAGGGCCTTGGGGGGAGCTGTTTTTT	CASSPGPWGELFF
-	TRBV6-5	TRBJ1-2	-	TGTGCCAGCGGCCAAACAGGGTTCTATGGCTACACCTTC	CASGQTGFYGYTF
-	TRBV6-2/TRBV6-3	TRBJ2-7	-	TGTGCCAGCAGTATCGGCAGGGGAAGGTACGAGCAGTACTTC	CASSIGRGRYEQYF
-	TRBV10-1	TRBJ1-1	-	TGCGCCAGCAGGGGGGGTCGAGGAACTGAAGCTTTCTTT	CASRGGRGTEAFF
-	TRBV28	TRBJ1-3	-	TGTGCCAGCAAGTGGGCAGGGTCTGGAAACACCATATATTTT	CASKWAGSGNTIYF
TRBD2	TRBV7-2	TRBJ2-5	-	TGTGCCAGCAGCCCCCCGGCTTCGGGGGGGACCCAGTACTTC	CASSPPASGGTQYF
TRBD1	TRBV6-5	TRBJ1-2	-	TGTGCCAGCAGAAACAAAAGGACAGGAGGAAATGGCTACACCTTC	CASRNKRTGGNGYTF
TRBD1	TRBV28	TRBJ2-1	-	TGTGCCAGCAGTTTAGGGTTCGGGACAGGTGGGGGGTTCTTC	CASSLGFGTGGGFF
-	TRBV2	TRBJ1-2	few	TGTGCCAGCAATGAACAGGGCTATGGCTACACCTTC	CASNEQGYGYTF
TRBD2	TRBV18	TRBJ2-7	-	TGTGCCAGCTCATTGGACAATAGCGGGGCCTACGAGCAGTACTTC	CASSLDNSGAYEQYF
-	TRBV5-1	TRBJ1-1	-	TGCGCCAGCGGGGGCTCGGCAGGGCGGAACACTGAAGCTTTCTTT	CASGGSAGRNTEAFF
-	TRBV5-4	TRBJ2-5	-	TGTGCCAGCAGCTTCACCGGGTTAGCGCTCCAAGAGACCCAGTACTTC	CASSFTGLALQETQYF
TRBD1	TRBV5-1	TRBJ2-7	few	TGCGCCAGCAGCCCTGGACAGGGTGTAGTATACGAGCAGTACTTC	CASSPGQGVVYEQYF
-	TRBV24-1	TRBJ1-2	once	TGTGCCACCAGCCGTGGGGGGAGTGGCTACACCTTC	CATSRGGSGYTF
-	TRBV20-1	TRBJ1-5	few	TGCAGTGCTAGTAGGGGAATGGACAATCAGCCCCAGCATTTT	CSASRGMDNQPQHF